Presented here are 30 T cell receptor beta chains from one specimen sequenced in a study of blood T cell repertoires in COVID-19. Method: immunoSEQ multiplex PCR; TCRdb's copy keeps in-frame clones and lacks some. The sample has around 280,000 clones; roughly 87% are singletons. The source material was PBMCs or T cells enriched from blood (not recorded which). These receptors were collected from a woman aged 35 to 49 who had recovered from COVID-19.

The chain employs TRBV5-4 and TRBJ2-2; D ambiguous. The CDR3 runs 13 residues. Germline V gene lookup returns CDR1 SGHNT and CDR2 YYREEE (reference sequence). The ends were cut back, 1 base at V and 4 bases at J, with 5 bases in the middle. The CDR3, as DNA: TGTGCCAGCAGCTTGCGGGTCACCGGGGAGCTGTTTTTT. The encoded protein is CASSLRVTGELFF.

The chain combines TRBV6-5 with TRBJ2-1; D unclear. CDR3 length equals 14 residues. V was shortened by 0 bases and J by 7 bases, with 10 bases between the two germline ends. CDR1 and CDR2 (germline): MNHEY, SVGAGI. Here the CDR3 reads CASSYSMSRNEQFF. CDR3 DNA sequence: TGTGCCAGCAGTTACTCGATGTCGCGGAATGAGCAGTTCTTC.

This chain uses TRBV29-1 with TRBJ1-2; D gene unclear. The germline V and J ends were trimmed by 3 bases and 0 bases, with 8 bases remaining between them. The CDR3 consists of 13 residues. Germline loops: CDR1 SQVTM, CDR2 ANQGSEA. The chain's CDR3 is CSVDRNTNYGYTF. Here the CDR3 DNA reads TGCAGCGTTGACAGGAACACTAACTATGGCTACACCTTC.

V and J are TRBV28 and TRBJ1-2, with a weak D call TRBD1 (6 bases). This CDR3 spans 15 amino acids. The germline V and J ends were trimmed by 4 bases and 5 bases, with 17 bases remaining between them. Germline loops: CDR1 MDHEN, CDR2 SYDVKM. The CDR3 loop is CASSSSLGGRYGYTF. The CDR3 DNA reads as TGTGCCAGCAGTTCCTCCTTAGGGGGACGGTATGGCTACACCTTC.

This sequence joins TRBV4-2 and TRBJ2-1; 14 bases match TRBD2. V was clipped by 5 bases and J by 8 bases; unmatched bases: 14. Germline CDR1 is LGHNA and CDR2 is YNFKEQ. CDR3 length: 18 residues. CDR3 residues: CASSSFPKTSGRADEQFF. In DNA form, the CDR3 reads TGTGCCAGCAGCTCGTTTCCTAAGACTAGCGGGAGGGCCGATGAGCAGTTCTTC.

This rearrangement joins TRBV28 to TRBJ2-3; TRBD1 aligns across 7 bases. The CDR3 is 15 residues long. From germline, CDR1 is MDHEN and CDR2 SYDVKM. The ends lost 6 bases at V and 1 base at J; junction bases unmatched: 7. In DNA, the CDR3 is TGTGCCAGCAGCACAACAGGGGAAGGCACAGATACGCAGTATTTT. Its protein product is CASSTTGEGTDTQYF.

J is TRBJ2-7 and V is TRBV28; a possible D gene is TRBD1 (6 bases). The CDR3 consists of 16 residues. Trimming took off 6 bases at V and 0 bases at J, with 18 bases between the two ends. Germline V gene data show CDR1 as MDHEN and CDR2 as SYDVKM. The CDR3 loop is CASRPSTGFSSYEQYF. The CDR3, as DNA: TGTGCCAGCAGGCCCAGCACAGGGTTCAGCTCCTACGAGCAGTACTTC.

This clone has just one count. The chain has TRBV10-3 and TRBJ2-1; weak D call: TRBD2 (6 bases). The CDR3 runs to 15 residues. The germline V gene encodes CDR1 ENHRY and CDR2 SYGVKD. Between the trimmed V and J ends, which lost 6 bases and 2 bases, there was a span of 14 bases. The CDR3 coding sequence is TGTGCCATCAGGCGGCGGGACTCACCCTACAATGAGCAGTTCTTC. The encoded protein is CAIRRRDSPYNEQFF.

This CDR3 reads CASSTTGDLNPGNTIYF. In nucleotides, the CDR3 is TGTGCCAGTAGCACGACAGGGGACCTTAATCCTGGAAACACCATATATTTT. The rearrangement links TRBV19 to TRBJ1-3; 8 bases line up with TRBD1. Losses at the gene ends were 6 bases for V and 2 bases for J; bases not matched to a gene: 12. The CDR3 contains 17 residues. Per germline, CDR1 LNHDA and CDR2 SQIVND (reference sequence).

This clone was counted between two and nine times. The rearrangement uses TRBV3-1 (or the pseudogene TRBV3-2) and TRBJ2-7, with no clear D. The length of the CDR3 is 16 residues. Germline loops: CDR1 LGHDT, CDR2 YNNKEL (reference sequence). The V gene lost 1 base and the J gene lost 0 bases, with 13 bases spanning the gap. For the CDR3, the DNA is TGTGCCAGCAGCCAAGGTAGTCCCTTCCCCTCCTACGAGCAGTACTTC. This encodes CASSQGSPFPSYEQYF.

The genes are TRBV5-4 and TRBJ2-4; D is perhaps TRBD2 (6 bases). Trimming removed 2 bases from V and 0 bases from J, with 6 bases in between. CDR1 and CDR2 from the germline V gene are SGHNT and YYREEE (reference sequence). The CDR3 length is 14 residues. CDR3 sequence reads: CASSFGGAKNIQYF. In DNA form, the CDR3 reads TGTGCCAGCAGCTTCGGGGGAGCCAAAAACATTCAGTACTTC.

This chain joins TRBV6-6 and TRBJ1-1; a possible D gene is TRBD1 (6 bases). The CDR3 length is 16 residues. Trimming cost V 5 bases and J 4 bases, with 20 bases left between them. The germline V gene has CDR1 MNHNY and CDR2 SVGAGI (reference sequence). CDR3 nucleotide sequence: TGTGCCAGCAGTGGCCCCCAGGGGATCCCGCCCACTGAAGCTTTCTTT. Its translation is CASSGPQGIPPTEAFF.

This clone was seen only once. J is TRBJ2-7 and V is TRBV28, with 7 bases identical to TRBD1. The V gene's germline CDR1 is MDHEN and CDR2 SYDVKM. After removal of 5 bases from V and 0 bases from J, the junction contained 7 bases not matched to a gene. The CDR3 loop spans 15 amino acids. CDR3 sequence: CASSIGQVSSYEQYF. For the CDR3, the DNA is TGTGCCAGCAGTATCGGACAGGTTAGCTCCTACGAGCAGTACTTC.

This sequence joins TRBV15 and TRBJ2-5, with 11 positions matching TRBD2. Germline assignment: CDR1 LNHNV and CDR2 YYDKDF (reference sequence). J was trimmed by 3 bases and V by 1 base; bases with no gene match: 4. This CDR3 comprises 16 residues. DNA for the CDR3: TGTGCCACCAGCAGAGGTAGCGGGAGGGCCGAAGAGACCCAGTACTTC. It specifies CATSRGSGRAEETQYF.

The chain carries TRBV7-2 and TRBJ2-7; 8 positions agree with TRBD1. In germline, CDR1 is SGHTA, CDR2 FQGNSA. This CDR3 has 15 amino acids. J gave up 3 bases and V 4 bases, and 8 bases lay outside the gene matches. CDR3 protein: CASSYPGTGDYEQYF. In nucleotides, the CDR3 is TGTGCCAGCAGCTACCCCGGGACAGGAGACTACGAGCAGTACTTC.

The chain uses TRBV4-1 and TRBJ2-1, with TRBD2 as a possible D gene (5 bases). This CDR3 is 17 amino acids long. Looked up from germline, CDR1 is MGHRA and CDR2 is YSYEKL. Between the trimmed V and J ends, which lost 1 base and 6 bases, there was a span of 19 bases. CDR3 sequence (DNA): TGCGCCAGCAGCCAAGGACATCGGGCCTCCCGGGGCAATGAGCAGTTCTTC. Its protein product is CASSQGHRASRGNEQFF.

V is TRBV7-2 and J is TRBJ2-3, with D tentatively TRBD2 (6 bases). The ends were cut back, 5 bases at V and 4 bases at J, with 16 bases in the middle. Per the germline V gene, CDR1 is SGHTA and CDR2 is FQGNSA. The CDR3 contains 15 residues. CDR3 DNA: TGTGCCAGCAGCAAGACGAATAGCGGTCCAGATACGCAGTATTTT. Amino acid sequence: CASSKTNSGPDTQYF.

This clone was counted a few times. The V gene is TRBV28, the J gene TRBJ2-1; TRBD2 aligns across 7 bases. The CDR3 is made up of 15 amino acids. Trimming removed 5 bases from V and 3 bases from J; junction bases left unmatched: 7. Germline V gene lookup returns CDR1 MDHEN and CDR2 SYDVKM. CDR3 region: CASSPWGGLYNEQFF. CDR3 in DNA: TGTGCCAGCAGTCCATGGGGGGGTCTCTACAATGAGCAGTTCTTC. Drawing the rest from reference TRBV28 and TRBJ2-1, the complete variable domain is DVKVTQSSRYLVKRTGEKVFLECVQDMDHENMFWYRQDPGLGLRLIYFSYDVKMKEKGDIPEGYSVSREKKERFSLILESASTNQTSMYLCASSPWGGLYNEQFFGPGTRLTVL.

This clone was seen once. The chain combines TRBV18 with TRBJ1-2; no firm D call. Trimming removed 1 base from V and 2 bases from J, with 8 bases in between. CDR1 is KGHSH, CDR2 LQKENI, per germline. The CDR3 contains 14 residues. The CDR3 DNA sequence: TGTGCCAGCTCACCACGTCAGACAAACTATGGCTACACCTTC. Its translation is CASSPRQTNYGYTF. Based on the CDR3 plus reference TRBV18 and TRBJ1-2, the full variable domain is NAGVMQNPRHLVRRRGQEARLRCSPMKGHSHVYWYRQLPEEGLKFMVYLQKENIIDESGMPKERFSAEFPKEGPSILRIQQVVRGDSAAYFCASSPRQTNYGYTFGSGTRLTVV.

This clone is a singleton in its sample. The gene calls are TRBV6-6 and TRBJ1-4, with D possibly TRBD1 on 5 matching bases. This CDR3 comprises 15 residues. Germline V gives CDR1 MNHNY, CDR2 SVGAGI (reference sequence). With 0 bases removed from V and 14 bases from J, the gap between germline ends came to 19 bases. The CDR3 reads CASSYSNTAGPGLFF. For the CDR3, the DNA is TGTGCCAGCAGTTACTCTAATACTGCGGGACCAGGCCTGTTTTTT.

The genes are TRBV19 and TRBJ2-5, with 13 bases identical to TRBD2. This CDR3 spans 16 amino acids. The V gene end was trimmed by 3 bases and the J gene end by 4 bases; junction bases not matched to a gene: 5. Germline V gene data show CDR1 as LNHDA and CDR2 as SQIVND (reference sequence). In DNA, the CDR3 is TGTGCCAGTAGTATGACGGGACTAGCGGGAAGAGAGACCCAGTACTTC. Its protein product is CASSMTGLAGRETQYF.

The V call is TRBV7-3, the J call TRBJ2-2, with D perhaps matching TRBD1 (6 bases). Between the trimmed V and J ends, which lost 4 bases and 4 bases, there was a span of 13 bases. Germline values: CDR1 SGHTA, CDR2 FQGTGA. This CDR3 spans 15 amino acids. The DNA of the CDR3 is TGTGCCAGCAGCTCTTGGGGGCTTAGCACCGGGGAGCTGTTTTTT. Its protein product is CASSSWGLSTGELFF.

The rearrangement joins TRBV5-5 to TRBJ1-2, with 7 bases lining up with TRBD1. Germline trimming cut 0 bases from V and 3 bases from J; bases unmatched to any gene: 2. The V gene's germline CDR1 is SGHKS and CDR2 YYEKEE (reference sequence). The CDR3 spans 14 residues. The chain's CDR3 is CASSLGQGDYGYTF. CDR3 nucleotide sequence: TGTGCCAGCAGCTTGGGGCAGGGGGACTATGGCTACACCTTC.

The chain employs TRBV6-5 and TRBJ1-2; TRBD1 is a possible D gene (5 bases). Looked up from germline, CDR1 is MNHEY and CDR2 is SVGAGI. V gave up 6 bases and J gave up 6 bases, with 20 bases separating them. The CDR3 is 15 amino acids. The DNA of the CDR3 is TGTGCCAGCAGCGTGCAGGGTAAAGTTTGGGATGGCTACACCTTC. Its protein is CASSVQGKVWDGYTF.

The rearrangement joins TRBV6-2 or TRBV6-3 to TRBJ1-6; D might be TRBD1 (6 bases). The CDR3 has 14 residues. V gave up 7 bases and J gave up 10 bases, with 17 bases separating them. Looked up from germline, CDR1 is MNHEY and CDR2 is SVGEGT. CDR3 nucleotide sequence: TGTGCCAGCACCCCAACAGGGTTATCCTCACCCCTCCACTTT. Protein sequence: CASTPTGLSSPLHF.

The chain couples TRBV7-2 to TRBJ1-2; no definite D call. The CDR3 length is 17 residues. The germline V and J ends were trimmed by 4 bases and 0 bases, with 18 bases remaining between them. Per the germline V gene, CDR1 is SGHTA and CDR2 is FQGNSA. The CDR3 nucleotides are TGTGCCAGCAGCTCCTTCCGAGGCGGAACCCCTAACTATGGCTACACCTTC. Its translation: CASSSFRGGTPNYGYTF.

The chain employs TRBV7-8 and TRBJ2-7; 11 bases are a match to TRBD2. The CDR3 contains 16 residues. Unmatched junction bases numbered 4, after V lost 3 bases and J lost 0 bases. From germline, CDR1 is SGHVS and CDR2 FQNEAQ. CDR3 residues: CASSLGLAEVSYEQYF. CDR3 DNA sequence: TGTGCCAGCAGCTTGGGACTAGCGGAAGTCTCCTACGAGCAGTACTTC. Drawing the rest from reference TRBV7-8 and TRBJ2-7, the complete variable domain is GAGVSQSPRYKVAKRGQDVALRCDPISGHVSLFWYQQALGQGPEFLTYFQNEAQLDKSGLPSDRFFAERPEGSVSTLKIQRTQQEDSAVYLCASSLGLAEVSYEQYFGPGTRLTVT.

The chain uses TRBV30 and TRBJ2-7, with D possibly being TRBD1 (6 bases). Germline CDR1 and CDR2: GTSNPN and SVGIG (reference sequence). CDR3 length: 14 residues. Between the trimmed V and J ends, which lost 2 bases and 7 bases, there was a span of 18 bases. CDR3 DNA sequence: TGTGCCTGGAGTCGGGACACCGATCTGGAAGAGCAGTACTTC. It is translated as CAWSRDTDLEEQYF. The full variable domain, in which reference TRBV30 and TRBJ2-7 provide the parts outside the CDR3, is SQTIHQWPATLVQPVGSPLSLECTVEGTSNPNLYWYRQAAGRGLQLLFYSVGIGQISSEVPQNLSASRPQDRQFILSSKKLLLSDSGFYLCAWSRDTDLEEQYFGPGTRLTVT.

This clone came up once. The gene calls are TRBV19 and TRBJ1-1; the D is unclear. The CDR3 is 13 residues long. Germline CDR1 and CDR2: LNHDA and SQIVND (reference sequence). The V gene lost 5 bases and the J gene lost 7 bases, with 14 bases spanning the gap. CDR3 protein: CASSPQVPDEAFF. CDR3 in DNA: TGTGCCAGTAGTCCCCAGGTACCCGATGAAGCTTTCTTT.

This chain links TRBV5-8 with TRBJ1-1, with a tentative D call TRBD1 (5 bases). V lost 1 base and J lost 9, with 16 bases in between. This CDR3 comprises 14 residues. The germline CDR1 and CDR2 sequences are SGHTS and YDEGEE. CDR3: CASSLLRGNSKAFF. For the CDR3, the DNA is TGTGCCAGCAGCTTGCTGCGGGGCAATTCGAAAGCTTTCTTT.